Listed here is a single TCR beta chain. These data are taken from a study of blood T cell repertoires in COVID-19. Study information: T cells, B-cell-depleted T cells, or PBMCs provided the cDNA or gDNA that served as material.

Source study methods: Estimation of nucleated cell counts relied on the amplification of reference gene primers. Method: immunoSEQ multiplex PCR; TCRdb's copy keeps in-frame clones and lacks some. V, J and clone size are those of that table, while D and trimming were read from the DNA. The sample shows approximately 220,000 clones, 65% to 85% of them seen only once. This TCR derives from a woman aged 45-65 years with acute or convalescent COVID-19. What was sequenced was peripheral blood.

The CDR3 region is CASSPGSGGTYEQYF. The CDR3 region has the DNA TGTGCCAGCTCACCAGGTAGCGGGGGCACCTACGAGCAGTACTTC. The V call is TRBV18, the J call TRBJ2-7; 9 bases map to TRBD2. CDR3 length equals 15 residues. Germline values: CDR1 KGHSH, CDR2 LQKENI. V dropped 2 bases and J dropped 2; count of bases not matched to a gene: 4.